The source of this T cell receptor beta chain is a study of T cells in Graves' hyperthyroidism and ophthalmopathy. Using RNA transcripts as the source, TCR beta CDR3 regions were amplified. Primed by the HTBI set, a first-round RT-PCR was run on the TCR CDR3. One entry per CDR3 protein results from TCRdb running MiXCR on the multiplex PCR reads. The sample has 340,000 or so distinct CDR3 sequences; 15% to 20% are singletons. This clonotype was seen repeatedly, ten times or more. The TCR originated in a woman in her 50s with Graves' hyperthyroidism. The sample was blood.

CDR3 sequence reads: CASSERRLNYGYTF. The CDR3 nucleotides are TGTGCCAGCAGTGAACGACGGCTTAACTATGGCTACACCTTC. This rearrangement joins TRBV2 to TRBJ1-2; the D is unclear. V lost 2 bases, J lost 1 base, and 8 bases lay in between. From germline, CDR1 is SNHLY and CDR2 FYNNEI. The CDR3 extends over 14 amino acids. Supplemented by reference TRBV2 and TRBJ1-2, the full variable domain reads EPEVTQTPSHQVTQMGQEVILRCVPISNHLYFYWYRQILGQKVEFLVSFYNNEISEKSEIFDDQFSVERPDGSNFTLKIRSTKLEDSAMYFCASSERRLNYGYTFGSGTRLTVV.